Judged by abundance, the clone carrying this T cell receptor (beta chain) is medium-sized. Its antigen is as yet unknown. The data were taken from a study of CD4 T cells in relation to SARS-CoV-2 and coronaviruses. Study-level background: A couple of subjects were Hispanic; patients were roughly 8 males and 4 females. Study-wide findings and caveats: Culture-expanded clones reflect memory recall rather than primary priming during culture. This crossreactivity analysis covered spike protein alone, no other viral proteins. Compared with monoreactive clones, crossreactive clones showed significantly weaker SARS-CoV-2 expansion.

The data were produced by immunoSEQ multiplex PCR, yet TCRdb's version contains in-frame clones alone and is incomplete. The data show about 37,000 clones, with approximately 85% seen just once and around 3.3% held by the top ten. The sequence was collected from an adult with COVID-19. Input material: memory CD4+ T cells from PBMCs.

The DNA for the CDR3 is TGTGCCAGTAGTCACACAGATACGCAGTATTTT. Its translation: CASSHTDTQYF. The gene calls are TRBV19 and TRBJ2-3; no definite D call. This CDR3 is 11 amino acids long. V lost 5 bases and J 2 bases, leaving 2 bases between the germline ends. The germline V gene has CDR1 LNHDA and CDR2 SQIVND (reference sequence).